This T cell receptor beta chain was sequenced in a study of blood T cell repertoires in COVID-19 (TCRdb year 2020). General notes on the study: Samples from collaborators originated in the United States, Italy and Spain and spanned both the acute and convalescent phases of COVID-19. The material from the prospective study consisted of cDNA or gDNA derived from T cells, B-cell-depleted T cells, or PBMCs. A de-identified subject ID, COVID-19 status, age in years and sex were almost always included in the sample metadata. Samples came from the ongoing ImmuneRACE study (first 160 participants) plus 1,254 subjects from 6 global collaborators. Where available, HLA class I and class II types were taken from metadata supplied by the sample provider and were not determined by assay-based typing. The dataset comprised deeply sampled blood TCRbeta repertoires from subjects exposed to, actively infected with, or recovered from COVID-19. A freely available public database, intended as a resource for researchers studying the immune response to SARS-CoV-2, is where the repertoires were released.

The study at large found these results: The amount of clinical and demographic metadata varied by source and participant and was provided uncurated.

Whole blood was collected in K2EDTA tubes by collaborating institutions according to the institutions' own protocols. For TCRbeta analysis, collaborators shipped samples as frozen whole blood, isolated PBMCs, or DNA extracted from either of those sample types. On this clone: Its antigen specificity is not known. The input lacks base qualities; no much larger clone sits a single base away.

The immunoSEQ Assay, a bias-controlled multiplex PCR, was used to amplify TCRbeta CDR3 regions from genomic DNA. The study's processing was this. Within the assay, amplification of reference gene primers was used to estimate how many nucleated cells each sample contained. To quantify the absolute abundance of each unique TCRbeta CDR3 rearrangement, sequence reads were collapsed and filtered. For each sample, productive Simpson clonality was calculated as the square root of Simpson's diversity index over productive rearrangements. Here the immuneACCESS table is served through TCRdb, limited to in-frame sequences with V and J called. Missing clones are a known gap in these copies; in checked studies unresolved V genes cover under half, and the rest lacks a known reason. Clone size and the V and J calls come from that table; the DNA yielded D and trimming. Within this sample are roughly 160,000 clones, with 84% of them counted one time only. The ten largest clones add up to 14% of the sample.

Here V drops 6 bases and J drops 9 bases, and the junction holds 0 bases not matched to any gene. The germline V gene provides CDR1 SNHLY and CDR2 FYNNEI. Reading from cysteine to phenylalanine, the CDR3 counts 12 amino acids. The CDR3 DNA has 36 bases and is translated from base 1. The chain employs TRBV2 and TRBJ1-6, with 9 bases in between that match TRBD1. What was sequenced was peripheral blood. This clonotype originated in a man aged 18 to 35 with active or convalescent COVID-19. The CDR3: CASRDRGSPLHF. The nucleotide sequence reads TGTGCCAGCAGGGACAGGGGTTCACCCCTCCACTTT. Beyond the CDR3, the reference TRBV2 and TRBJ1-6 genes provide the residues; the full variable domain reads: EPEVTQTPSHQVTQMGQEVILRCVPISNHLYFYWYRQILGQKVEFLVSFYNNEISEKSEIFDDQFSVERPDGSNFTLKIRSTKLEDSAMYFCASRDRGSPLHFGNGTRLTVT.